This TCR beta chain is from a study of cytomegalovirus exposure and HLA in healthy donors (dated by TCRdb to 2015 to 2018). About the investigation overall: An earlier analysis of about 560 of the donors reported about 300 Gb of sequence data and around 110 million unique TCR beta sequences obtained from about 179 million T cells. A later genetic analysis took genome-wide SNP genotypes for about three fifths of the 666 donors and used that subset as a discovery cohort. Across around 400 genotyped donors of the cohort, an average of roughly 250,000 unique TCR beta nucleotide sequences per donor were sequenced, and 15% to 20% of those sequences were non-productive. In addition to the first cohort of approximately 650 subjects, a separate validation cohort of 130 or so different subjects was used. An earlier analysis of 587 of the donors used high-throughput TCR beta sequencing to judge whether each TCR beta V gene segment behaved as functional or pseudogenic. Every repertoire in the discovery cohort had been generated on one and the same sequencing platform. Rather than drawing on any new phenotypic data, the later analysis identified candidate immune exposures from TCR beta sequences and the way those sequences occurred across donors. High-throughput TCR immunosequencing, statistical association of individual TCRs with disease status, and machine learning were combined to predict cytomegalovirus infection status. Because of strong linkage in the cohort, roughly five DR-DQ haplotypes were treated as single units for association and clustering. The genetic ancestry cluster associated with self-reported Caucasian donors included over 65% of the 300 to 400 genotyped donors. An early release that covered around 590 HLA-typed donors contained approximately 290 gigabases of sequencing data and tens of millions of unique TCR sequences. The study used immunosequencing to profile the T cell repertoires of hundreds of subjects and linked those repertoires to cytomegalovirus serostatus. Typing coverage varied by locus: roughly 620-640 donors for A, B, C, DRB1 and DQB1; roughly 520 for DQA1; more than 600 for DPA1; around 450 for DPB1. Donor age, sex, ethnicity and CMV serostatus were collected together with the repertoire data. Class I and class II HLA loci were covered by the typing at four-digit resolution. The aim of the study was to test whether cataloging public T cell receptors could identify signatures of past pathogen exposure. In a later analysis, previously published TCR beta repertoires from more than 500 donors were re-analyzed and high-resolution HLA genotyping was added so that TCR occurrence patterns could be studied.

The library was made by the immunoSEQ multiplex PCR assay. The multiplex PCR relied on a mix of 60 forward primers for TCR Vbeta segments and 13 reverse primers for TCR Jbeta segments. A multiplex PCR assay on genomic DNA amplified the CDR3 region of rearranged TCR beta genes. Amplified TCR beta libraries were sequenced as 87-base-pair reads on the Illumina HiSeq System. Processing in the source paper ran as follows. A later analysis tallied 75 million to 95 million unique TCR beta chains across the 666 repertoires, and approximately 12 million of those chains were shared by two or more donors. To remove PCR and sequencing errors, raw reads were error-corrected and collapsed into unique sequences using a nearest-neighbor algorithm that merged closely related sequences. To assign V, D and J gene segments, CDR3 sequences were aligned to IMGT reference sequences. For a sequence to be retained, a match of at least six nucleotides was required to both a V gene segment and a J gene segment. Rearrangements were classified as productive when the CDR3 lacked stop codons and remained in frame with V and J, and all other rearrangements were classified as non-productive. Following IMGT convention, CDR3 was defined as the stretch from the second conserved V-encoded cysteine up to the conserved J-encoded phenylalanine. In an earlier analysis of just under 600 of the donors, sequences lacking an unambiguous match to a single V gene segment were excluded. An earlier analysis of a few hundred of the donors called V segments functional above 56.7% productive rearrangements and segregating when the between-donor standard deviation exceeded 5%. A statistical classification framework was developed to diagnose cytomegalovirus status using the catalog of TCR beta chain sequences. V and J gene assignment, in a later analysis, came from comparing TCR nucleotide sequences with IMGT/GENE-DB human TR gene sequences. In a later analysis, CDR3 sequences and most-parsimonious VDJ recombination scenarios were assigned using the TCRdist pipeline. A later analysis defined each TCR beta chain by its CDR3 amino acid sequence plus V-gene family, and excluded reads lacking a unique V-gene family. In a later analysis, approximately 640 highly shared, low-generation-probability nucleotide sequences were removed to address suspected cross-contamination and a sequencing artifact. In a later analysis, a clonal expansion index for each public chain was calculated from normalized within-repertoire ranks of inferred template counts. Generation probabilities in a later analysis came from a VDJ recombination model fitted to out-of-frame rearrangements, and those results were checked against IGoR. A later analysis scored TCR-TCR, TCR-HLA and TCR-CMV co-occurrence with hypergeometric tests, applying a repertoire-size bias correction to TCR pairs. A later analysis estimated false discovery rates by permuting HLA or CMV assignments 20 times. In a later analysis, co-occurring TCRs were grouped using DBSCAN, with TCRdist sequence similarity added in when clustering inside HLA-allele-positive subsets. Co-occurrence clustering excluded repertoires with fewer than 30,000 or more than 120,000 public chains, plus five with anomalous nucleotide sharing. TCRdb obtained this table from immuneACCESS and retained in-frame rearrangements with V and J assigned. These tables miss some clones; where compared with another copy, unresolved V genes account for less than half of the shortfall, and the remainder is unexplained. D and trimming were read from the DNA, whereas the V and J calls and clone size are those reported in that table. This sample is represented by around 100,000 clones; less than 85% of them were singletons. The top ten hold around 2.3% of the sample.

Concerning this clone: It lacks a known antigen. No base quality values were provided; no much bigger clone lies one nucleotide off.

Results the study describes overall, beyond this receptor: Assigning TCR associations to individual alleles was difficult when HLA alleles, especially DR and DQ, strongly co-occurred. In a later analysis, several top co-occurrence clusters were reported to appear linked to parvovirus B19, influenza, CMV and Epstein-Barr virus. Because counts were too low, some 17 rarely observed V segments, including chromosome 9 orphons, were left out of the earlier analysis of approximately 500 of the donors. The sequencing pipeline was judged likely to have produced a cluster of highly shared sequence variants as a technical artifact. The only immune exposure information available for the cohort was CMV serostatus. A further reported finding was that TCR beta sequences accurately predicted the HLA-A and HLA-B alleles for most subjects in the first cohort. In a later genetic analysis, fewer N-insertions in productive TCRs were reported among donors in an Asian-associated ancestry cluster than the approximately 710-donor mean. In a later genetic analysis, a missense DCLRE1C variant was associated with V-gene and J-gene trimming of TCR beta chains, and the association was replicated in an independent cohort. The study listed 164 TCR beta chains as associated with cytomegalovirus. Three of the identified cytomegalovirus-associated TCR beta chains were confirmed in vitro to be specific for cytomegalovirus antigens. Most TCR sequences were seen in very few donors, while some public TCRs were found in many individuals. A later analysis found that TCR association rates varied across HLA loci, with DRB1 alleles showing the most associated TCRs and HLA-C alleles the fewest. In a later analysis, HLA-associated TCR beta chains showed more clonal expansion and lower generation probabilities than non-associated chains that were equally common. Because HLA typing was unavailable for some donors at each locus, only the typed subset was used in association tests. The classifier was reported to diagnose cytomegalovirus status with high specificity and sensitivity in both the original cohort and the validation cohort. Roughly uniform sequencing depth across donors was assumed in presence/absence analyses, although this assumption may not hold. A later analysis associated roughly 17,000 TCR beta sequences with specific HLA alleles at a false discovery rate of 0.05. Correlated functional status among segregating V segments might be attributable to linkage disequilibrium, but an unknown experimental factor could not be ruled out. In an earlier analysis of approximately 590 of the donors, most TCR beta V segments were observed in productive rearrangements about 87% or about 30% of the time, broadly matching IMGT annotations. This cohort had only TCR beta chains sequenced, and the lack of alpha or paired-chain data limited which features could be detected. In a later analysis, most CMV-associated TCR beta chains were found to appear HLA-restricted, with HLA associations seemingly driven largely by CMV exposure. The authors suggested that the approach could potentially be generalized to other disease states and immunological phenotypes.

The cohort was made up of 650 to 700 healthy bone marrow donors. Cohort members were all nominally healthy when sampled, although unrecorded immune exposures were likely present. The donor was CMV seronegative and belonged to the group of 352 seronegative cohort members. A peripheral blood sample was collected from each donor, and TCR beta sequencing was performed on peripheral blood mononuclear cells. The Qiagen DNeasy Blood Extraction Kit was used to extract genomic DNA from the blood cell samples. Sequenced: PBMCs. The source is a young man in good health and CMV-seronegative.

The DNA reads TGTGCCTGGAGGACCCGGACAGGGTTCAACACTGAAGCTTTCTTT. This translates into CAWRTRTGFNTEAFF. The chain employs TRBV30 and TRBJ1-1; 8 central bases correspond to TRBD1. Via the germline V gene (reference sequence), CDR1 is GTSNPN and CDR2 SVGIG. The CDR3 sequence holds 15 residues, the cysteine and phenylalanine included. The DNA shown is the 45-base CDR3, in frame from base 1. V is pruned by 3 bases and J by 2 bases, leaving 8 bases of the junction without a gene match.